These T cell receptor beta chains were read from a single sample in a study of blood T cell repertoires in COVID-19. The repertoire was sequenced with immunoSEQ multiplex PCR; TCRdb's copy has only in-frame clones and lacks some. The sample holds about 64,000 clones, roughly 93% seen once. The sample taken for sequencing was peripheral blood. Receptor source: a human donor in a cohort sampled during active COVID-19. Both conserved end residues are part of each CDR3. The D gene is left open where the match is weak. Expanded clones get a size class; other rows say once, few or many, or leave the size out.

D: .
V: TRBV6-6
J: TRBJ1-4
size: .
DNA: TGTGCCAGCACCCAAACGGGGGGAATTGAAAAACTGTTTTTT
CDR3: CASTQTGGIEKLFF

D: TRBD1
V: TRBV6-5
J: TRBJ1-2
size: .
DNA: TGTGCCAGCAGCCGACAGGGGTGGGGCTACACCTTC
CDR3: CASSRQGWGYTF

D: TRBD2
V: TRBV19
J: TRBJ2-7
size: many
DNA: TGTGCCAGTAGTATCAGTTGGTCGGGGGGTGAGCAGTACTTC
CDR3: CASSISWSGGEQYF

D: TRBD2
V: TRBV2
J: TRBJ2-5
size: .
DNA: TGTGCCAGCAGTGTGGAGCGGGGCGACCAAGAGACCCAGTACTTC
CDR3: CASSVERGDQETQYF

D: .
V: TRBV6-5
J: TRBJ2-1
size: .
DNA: TGTGCCAGCAGATGGGAGCTAGGCCCCTCCAATGAGCAGTTCTTC
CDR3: CASRWELGPSNEQFF

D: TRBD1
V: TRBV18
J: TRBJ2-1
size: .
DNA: TGTGCCAGCTCACGCTATGAGGGACAGGGGGCCGGGAATGAGCAGTTCTTC
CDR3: CASSRYEGQGAGNEQFF

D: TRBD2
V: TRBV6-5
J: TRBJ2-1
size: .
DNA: TGTGCCAGCTCCAGACCGGGACTAGCTCCTAATGAGCAGTTCTTC
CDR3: CASSRPGLAPNEQFF

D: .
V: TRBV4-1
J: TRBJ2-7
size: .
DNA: TGCGCCAGCAGCCAGACCACAAGGGGCGAGCAGTACTTC
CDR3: CASSQTTRGEQYF

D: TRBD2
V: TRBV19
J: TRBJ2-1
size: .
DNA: TGTGCCAGTAGTCCTCGACTAGCGCAAATGTACAATGAGCAGTTCTTC
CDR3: CASSPRLAQMYNEQFF

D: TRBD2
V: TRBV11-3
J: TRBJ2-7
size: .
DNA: TGTGCCAGCAGCCTCCGCCTAGCGGGAGTGGGGTACGAGCAGTACTTC
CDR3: CASSLRLAGVGYEQYF

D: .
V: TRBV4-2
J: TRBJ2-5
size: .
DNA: TGTGCCAGCAGCCAAGGGGAACAGGGATGGGAGACCCAGTACTTC
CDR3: CASSQGEQGWETQYF

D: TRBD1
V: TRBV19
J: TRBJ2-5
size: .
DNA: TGTGCCAGTAGTCTCGGACAGGGGCCGTTAGAGACCCAGTACTTC
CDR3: CASSLGQGPLETQYF

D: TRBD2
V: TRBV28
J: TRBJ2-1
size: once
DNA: TGTGCCAGCAGTCCCTTCACCCGGGCTAGCGGGAACAATGAGCAGTTCTTC
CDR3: CASSPFTRASGNNEQFF